What follows are 4 T cell receptor beta chains derived from one specimen sequenced in a study of blood T cell repertoires in COVID-19. Assay used: immunoSEQ multiplex PCR; TCRdb lists only in-frame clones, some missing. The table records approximately 110,000 clones, roughly 80% of them present only once. The sequenced sample consisted of peripheral blood. The receptors were sampled from a woman aged 80 or over with acute or convalescent COVID-19.

V usage is TRBV21-1 and J usage is TRBJ2-7; the table's D call of TRBD1 was not tested on the DNA. TRBV21-1 is noted as a pseudogene. The CDR3 runs to 19 residues. The CDR3 DNA is TGTGCCAGCAGCAATTGGACAGGGGGCAAACATAGGAGCTCCTACGAGCAGTACGTC. This sequence encodes CASSNWTGGKHRSSYEQYV.

The rearrangement joins TRBV12-3 or TRBV12-4 to TRBJ2-3; D uncertain. V was cut by 6 bases and J by 5 bases, with 12 bases left in between. The length of the CDR3 is 13 residues. CDR3 protein: CASSSRLQDTQYF. CDR3 in DNA: TGTGCCAGCAGCTCCAGACTCCAAGATACGCAGTATTTT.

V gene TRBV11-2 combines with J gene TRBJ2-6; no reliable D call. Germline lookup yields CDR1 SGHAT and CDR2 FQNNGV. The V end was cut by 0 bases, the J end by 0 bases, with 6 bases between. The CDR3 contains 16 residues. Written as DNA, the CDR3 is TGTGCCAGCAGCTTAGACAGCGCCTCTGGGGCCAACGTCCTGACTTTC. Residues: CASSLDSASGANVLTF.

The chain carries TRBV2 and TRBJ1-6, with 11 positions matching TRBD1. V shed 3 bases and J 7 bases; nucleotides not matched to a gene: 2. The V gene's germline CDR1 is SNHLY and CDR2 FYNNEI. CDR3 length equals 15 residues. The CDR3 here is CASSEGDRGNSPLHF. In DNA form, the CDR3 reads TGTGCCAGCAGTGAGGGGGACAGGGGGAATTCACCCCTCCACTTT.